Given below is one T cell receptor beta chain in context. The sample comes from a study of blood T cell repertoires in COVID-19. The CDR3 is made up of 14 amino acids. CDR1 and CDR2 from the germline V gene are SGHVS and FQNEAQ. Trimming removed 1 base from V and 5 bases from J, with 11 bases in between. Measured with immunoSEQ multiplex PCR; TCRdb has only the in-frame clones, and not every one. The sample consists of 120,000 or so clones, 70% to 85% of them appearing once. This clonotype originated in a human donor with acute or convalescent COVID-19. The donor label of this sample is uncertain. The chain couples TRBV7-8 to TRBJ1-1; no reliable D call. Sequencing was done on a sample of peripheral blood. The chain's CDR3 is CASSLVRRGTEAFF. The CDR3 DNA reads TGTGCCAGCAGCTTAGTCCGTCGCGGAACTGAAGCTTTCTTT.